Sequencing of this T cell receptor beta chain was carried out in a study of beta chain features in type 1 diabetes. Germline V gene data show CDR1 as LNHDA and CDR2 as SQIVND (reference sequence). Losses at the gene ends were 6 bases for V and 6 bases for J; bases not matched to a gene: 11. CDR3 length: 15 amino acids. Every bit of the isolated RNA underwent reverse transcription, so sequencing read expressed TCRB transcripts. Only in-frame clones appear in the TCRdb table, and some are missing; sequencing was by immunoSEQ multiplex PCR. The sample shows about 900,000 clones, about 17% of them seen only once. Concerning this clone: Antigen unknown.

Study conclusions and caveats: Because the template was cDNA, high-expressing cells might be over-represented.

The gene calls are TRBV19 and TRBJ1-2, with 9 bases aligning to TRBD1. The sample taken for sequencing was naive CD4+ T cells from blood. The receptor was isolated from a woman under 30 in good health. CDR3 loop: CASSSTGTGRDGYTF. CDR3 DNA sequence: TGTGCCAGTAGCAGTACCGGGACAGGGAGAGATGGCTACACCTTC.